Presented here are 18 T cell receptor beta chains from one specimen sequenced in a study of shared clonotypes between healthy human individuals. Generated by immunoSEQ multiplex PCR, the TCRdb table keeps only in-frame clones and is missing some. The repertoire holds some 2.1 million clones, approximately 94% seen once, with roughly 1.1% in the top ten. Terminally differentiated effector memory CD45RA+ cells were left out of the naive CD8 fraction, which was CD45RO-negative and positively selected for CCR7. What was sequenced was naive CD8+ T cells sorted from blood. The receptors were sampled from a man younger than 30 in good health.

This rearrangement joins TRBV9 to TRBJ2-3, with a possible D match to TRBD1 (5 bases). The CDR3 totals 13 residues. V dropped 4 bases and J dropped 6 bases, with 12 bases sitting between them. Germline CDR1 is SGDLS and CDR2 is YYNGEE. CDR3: CASSSDSTDTQYF. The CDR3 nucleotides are TGTGCCAGCAGCTCAGACAGTACGGATACGCAGTATTTT.

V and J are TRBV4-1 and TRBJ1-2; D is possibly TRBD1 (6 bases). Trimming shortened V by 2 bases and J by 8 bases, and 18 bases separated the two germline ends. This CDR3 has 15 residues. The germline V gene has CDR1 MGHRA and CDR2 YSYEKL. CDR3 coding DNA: TGCGCCAGCAGCCAACCTTCTCAGAAGGGGGGAGGCTACACCTTC. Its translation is CASSQPSQKGGGYTF.

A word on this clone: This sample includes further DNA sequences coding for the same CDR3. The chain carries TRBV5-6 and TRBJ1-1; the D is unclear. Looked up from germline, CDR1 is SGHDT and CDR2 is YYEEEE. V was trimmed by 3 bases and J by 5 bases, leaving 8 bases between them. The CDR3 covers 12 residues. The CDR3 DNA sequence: TGTGCCAGCAGCTGGGCCGGGACTGAAGCTTTCTTT. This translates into CASSWAGTEAFF.

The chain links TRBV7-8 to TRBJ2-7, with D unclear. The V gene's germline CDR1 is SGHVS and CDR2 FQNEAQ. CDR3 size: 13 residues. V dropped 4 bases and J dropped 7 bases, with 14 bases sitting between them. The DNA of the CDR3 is TGTGCCAGCAGCTATTATTCGGGCATGGAGCAGTACTTC. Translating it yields CASSYYSGMEQYF. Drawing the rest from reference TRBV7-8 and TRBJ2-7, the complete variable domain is GAGVSQSPRYKVAKRGQDVALRCDPISGHVSLFWYQQALGQGPEFLTYFQNEAQLDKSGLPSDRFFAERPEGSVSTLKIQRTQQEDSAVYLCASSYYSGMEQYFGPGTRLTVT.

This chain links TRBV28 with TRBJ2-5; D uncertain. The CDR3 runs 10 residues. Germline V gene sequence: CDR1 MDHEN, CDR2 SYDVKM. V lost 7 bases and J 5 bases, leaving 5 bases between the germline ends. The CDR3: CASKGETQYF. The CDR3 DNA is TGTGCCAGCAAAGGGGAGACCCAGTACTTC.

Here the CDR3 DNA reads TGTGCCAGCAGCTCAACCGGGACAGACCCGAATGAGCAGTTCTTC. Its translation: CASSSTGTDPNEQFF. The chain employs TRBV7-9 and TRBJ2-1; 7 positions match TRBD1. Germline trimming cut 4 bases from V and 7 bases from J; bases unmatched to any gene: 10. Germline V lookup: CDR1 SEHNR, CDR2 FQNEAQ (reference sequence). The length of the CDR3 is 15 residues.

DNA of the CDR3: TGTGCCAGCAGCGTTTCAGTGGACCCTAACTATGGCTACACCTTC. Encoded protein: CASSVSVDPNYGYTF. The J gene is TRBJ1-2, the V gene TRBV9, with D uncertain. In germline, CDR1 is SGDLS, CDR2 YYNGEE. Trimming removed 2 bases from V and 0 bases from J, with 11 bases in between. CDR3 length: 15 amino acids.

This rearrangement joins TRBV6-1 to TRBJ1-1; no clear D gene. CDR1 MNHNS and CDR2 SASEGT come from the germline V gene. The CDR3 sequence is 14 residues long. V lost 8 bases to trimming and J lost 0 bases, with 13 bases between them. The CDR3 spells CASCPPGLNTEAFF. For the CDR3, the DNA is TGTGCCAGCTGCCCCCCAGGTCTGAACACTGAAGCTTTCTTT.

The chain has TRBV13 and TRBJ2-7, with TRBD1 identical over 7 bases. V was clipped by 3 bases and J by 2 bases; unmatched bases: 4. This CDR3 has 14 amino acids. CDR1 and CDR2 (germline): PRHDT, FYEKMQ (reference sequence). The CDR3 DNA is TGTGCCAGCAGCTTGGGACAGCGAACCTACGAGCAGTACTTC. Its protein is CASSLGQRTYEQYF.

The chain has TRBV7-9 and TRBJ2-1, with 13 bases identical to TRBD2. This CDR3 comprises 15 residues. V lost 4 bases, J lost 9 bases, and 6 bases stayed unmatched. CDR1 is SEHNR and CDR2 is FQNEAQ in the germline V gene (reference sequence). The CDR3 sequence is CASSSSGLAGFEQFF. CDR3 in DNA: TGTGCCAGCAGCTCCTCGGGACTAGCGGGATTTGAGCAGTTCTTC.

The CDR3 sequence is CASSQEGLAPADTQYF. The CDR3 bases are TGTGCCAGCAGCCAAGAAGGACTAGCCCCCGCAGATACGCAGTATTTT. The chain carries TRBV4-2 and TRBJ2-3; TRBD2 agrees at 8 bases. The V gene end was trimmed by 0 bases and the J gene end by 4 bases; junction bases not matched to a gene: 6. The germline CDR1 and CDR2 sequences are LGHNA and YNFKEQ. The CDR3 runs to 16 residues.

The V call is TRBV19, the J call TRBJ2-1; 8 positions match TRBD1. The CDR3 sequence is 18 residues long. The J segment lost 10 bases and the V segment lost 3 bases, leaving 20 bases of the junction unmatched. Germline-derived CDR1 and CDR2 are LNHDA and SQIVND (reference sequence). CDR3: CASSINGVGDRSLREQFF. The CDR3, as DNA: TGTGCCAGTAGTATTAATGGAGTCGGGGACAGGAGTTTAAGGGAGCAGTTCTTC.

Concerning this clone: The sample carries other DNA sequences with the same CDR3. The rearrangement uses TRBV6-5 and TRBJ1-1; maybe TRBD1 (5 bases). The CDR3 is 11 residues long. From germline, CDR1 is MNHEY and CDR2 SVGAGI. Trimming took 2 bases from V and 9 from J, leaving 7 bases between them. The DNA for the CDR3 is TGTGCCAGCAGTTACGGGGCGCAAGCTTTCTTT. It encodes CASSYGAQAFF.

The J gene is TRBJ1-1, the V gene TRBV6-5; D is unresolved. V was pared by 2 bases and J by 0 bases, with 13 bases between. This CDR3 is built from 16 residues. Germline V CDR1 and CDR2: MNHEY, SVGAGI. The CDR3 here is CASSYDLGRLNTEAFF. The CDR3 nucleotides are TGTGCCAGCAGTTACGATTTGGGGAGGTTGAACACTGAAGCTTTCTTT.

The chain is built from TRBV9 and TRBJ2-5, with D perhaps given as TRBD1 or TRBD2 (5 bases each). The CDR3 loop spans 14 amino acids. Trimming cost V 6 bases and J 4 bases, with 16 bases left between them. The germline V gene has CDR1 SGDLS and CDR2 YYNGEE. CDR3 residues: CASNQIGTTETQYF. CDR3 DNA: TGTGCCAGCAACCAAATCGGGACCACAGAGACCCAGTACTTC. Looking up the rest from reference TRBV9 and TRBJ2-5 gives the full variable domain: DSGVTQTPKHLITATGQRVTLRCSPRSGDLSVYWYQQSLDQGLQFLIQYYNGEERAKGNILERFSAQQFPDLHSELNLSSLELGDSALYFCASNQIGTTETQYFGPGTRLLVL.

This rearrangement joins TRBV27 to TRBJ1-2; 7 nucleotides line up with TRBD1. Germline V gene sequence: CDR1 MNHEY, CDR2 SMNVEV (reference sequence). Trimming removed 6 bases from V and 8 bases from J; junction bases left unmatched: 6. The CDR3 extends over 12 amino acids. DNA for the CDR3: TGTGCCAGCAGCCCTACAGGGGTCGGCTACACCTTC. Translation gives CASSPTGVGYTF.

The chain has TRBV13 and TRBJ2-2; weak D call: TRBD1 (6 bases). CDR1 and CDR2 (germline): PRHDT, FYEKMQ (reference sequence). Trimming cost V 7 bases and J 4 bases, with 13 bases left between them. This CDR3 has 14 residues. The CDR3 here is CASNARGSTGELFF. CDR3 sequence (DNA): TGTGCCAGCAACGCAAGGGGGTCCACCGGGGAGCTGTTTTTT.

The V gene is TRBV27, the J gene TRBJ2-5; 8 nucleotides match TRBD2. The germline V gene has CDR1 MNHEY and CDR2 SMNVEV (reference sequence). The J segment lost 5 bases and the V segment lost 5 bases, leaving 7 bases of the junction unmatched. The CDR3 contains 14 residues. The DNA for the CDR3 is TGTGCCAGCAGTAGTACTAGCGGCTATGAGACCCAGTACTTC. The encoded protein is CASSSTSGYETQYF.